This T cell receptor (beta chain) appears in the sequencing data of a study of T cells after yellow fever vaccination. Across the whole study: SMART-Seq v4 Ultra Low Input served to prepare low-cell-number fractions. Study-level findings and limits: The secondary response showed a weaker magnitude and a faster peak, day 5 versus 15.

It was through 5'RACE template switching that TCR cDNA was made, with a universal primer site and UMIs added. TCRdb used MiXCR to reprocess the 5' RACE reads, holding one entry per CDR3 protein. The sample consists of roughly 250,000 distinct CDR3 sequences, about an eighth of them appearing once. J gave up 7 bases and V 1 base, and 12 bases lay outside the gene matches. Germline-derived CDR1 and CDR2 are SGHAT and FQNNGV. There are 17 residues in the CDR3. This clonotype was observed a few times. Its antigen is still unknown. The rearrangement joins TRBV11-2 to TRBJ2-1, with 8 bases that match TRBD2. The receptor was isolated from a man in his thirties or forties who received the YFV17D yellow fever vaccine. The sequencing used CD4+ T cells sorted from PBMCs, collected 45 days after the yellow fever booster vaccination. For the CDR3, the DNA is TGTGCCAGCAGCTTAGCTCTGATTGCGGGAGGAGCTAATGAGCAGTTCTTC. Protein sequence: CASSLALIAGGANEQFF.